This T cell receptor (beta chain) stems from a study of chemoradiotherapy in HPV16-positive cancers. The CDR3 contains 14 residues. V was trimmed by 7 bases and J by 2 bases, leaving 16 bases between them. The germline CDR1 and CDR2 sequences are SQVTM and ANQGSEA. TCRdb's table, derived via immunoSEQ multiplex PCR, lists solely in-frame clones and lacks some. The sample carries approximately 29,000 clones, roughly 82% recorded once. Whole-study findings and limits: For HPV16-positive patients, expanding HPV-responsive T cells associated with longer recurrence-free survival. HPV-specific T cells were functionally defined from only a couple of HPV16-positive patients. Candidate HPV-specific clones and E7-related TCR motifs grew in tumor during treatment.

This clone was counted between two and nine times. The target antigen is unknown. The chain has TRBV29-1 and TRBJ2-3; D is possibly TRBD1 (6 bases). The sequence derives from a human donor with HPV-associated anogenital cancer. The specimen comprised blood, sampled from a patient who underwent chemoradiotherapy. Here the CDR3 DNA reads TGCAGCGCCTTCCGGGACATCCTCACAGATACGCAGTATTTT. Its translation is CSAFRDILTDTQYF.